This T cell receptor beta chain was retrieved from a study of breast tumors, draining lymph nodes, adjacent tissues. Study-level points and caveats: Tumors had less TCR diversity than lymph nodes, more than nontumor tissue. Luminal-like breast cancer showed significantly higher tumor–nontumor repertoire similarity than basal-like. That most tumor T cells come from lymph nodes remained unproven. Data fit most tumor T cells coming from lymph node, expanding in tumor.

Breast cancer patients provided tissue from their axillary draining lymph nodes. The CDR3 runs 15 residues. V was pared by 4 bases and J by 8 bases, with 8 bases of the junction left unmatched. CDR1 and CDR2 from the germline V gene are SGHNT and YENEEA. About this clonotype itself: Its matching antigen is unknown.

TCRdb fed the multiplex PCR reads into MiXCR, producing one record per CDR3 protein. The table has about 230,000 distinct CDR3 sequences, approximately 31% seen once. The sample was axillary lymph node tissue. J is TRBJ2-2 and V is TRBV11-3; 9 bases agree with TRBD2. This clonotype originated in a female donor with breast cancer. Some clones in this sample may be carry-over from other donors' samples. The CDR3 here is CASSSRTSEGGELFF. Here the CDR3 DNA reads TGTGCCAGCAGCTCCAGGACTAGCGAAGGTGGGGAGCTGTTTTTT.